Listed below are T cell receptor beta chains from one sample, sequenced in a study of post-analysis software for immune sequencing data. TCRdb analysed the PCR reads with MiXCR anew, one entry per CDR3 protein. The table lists about 160,000 distinct CDR3 sequences, 35% to 40% of them singletons. The sample consisted of blood, taken after autologous hematopoietic stem cell transplantation. The origin of the receptors is a girl aged 5-17 years with multiple sclerosis. The CDR3 runs from the conserved cysteine through the conserved F or W. Fields, in order: CDR3 DNA, CDR3 protein, V gene, J gene, CDR3 length, clone size, D gene. A D gene is named only where the DNA matches it firmly. Clone size is not always given. Where it is, it says once, few, many or a class for expanded clones.

cdr3_nt: TGTGCCAGCAGCTTGGTGGCGGTGAACACTGAAGCTTTCTTT
cdr3_aa: CASSLVAVNTEAFF
v_call: TRBV7-9
j_call: TRBJ1-1
cdr3_length: 14
clone_size: NA
d_call: NA

cdr3_nt: TGCAGTGCTCGAATCTACAGGGGGGGTTACGAGCAGTACTTC
cdr3_aa: CSARIYRGGYEQYF
v_call: TRBV20-1
j_call: TRBJ2-7
cdr3_length: 14
clone_size: NA
d_call: NA

cdr3_nt: TGCAGCGGCGGGACAGCAAACATTCAGTACTTC
cdr3_aa: CSGGTANIQYF
v_call: TRBV29-1
j_call: TRBJ2-4
cdr3_length: 11
clone_size: few
d_call: NA

cdr3_nt: TGTGCCAGCAGTTACTCCCTTAACCTTGTCTACGAGCAGTACTTC
cdr3_aa: CASSYSLNLVYEQYF
v_call: TRBV6-2/TRBV6-3
j_call: TRBJ2-7
cdr3_length: 15
clone_size: many
d_call: NA

cdr3_nt: TGTGCCAGCAGCCAAACCACAGGGGGAAATTCACCCCTCCACTTT
cdr3_aa: CASSQTTGGNSPLHF
v_call: TRBV3-1
j_call: TRBJ1-6
cdr3_length: 15
clone_size: few
d_call: TRBD1

cdr3_nt: TGTGCCAGCCGCAGGGGTCTAAACTATGGCTACACCTTC
cdr3_aa: CASRRGLNYGYTF
v_call: TRBV28
j_call: TRBJ1-2
cdr3_length: 13
clone_size: NA
d_call: NA

cdr3_nt: TGTGTCAGCAGCCCCCGAGGGACTCCCTACAATGAGCAGTTCTTC
cdr3_aa: CVSSPRGTPYNEQFF
v_call: TRBV9
j_call: TRBJ2-1
cdr3_length: 15
clone_size: few
d_call: NA

cdr3_nt: TGTGCCTGGAGTAGGCATGAGCAGTTCTTC
cdr3_aa: CAWSRHEQFF
v_call: TRBV30
j_call: TRBJ2-1
cdr3_length: 10
clone_size: many
d_call: NA

cdr3_nt: TGTGCCAGTAGCATACAGGGAGACTATGGCTACACCTTC
cdr3_aa: CASSIQGDYGYTF
v_call: TRBV19
j_call: TRBJ1-2
cdr3_length: 13
clone_size: few
d_call: NA

cdr3_nt: TGTGCCAGCAGTGAAGACGGCAATCAGCCCCAGCATTTT
cdr3_aa: CASSEDGNQPQHF
v_call: TRBV6-4
j_call: TRBJ1-5
cdr3_length: 13
clone_size: NA
d_call: NA

cdr3_nt: TGTGCCAGCAGGTCCACGGAGGTCAGTGAAAAACTGTTTTTT
cdr3_aa: CASRSTEVSEKLFF
v_call: TRBV12-3/TRBV12-4
j_call: TRBJ1-4
cdr3_length: 14
clone_size: NA
d_call: NA

cdr3_nt: TGTGCCAGCAGTCACGTCGACAGGGATTTTCAGAAACTGTTTTTT
cdr3_aa: CASSHVDRDFQKLFF
v_call: TRBV12-3/TRBV12-4
j_call: TRBJ1-4
cdr3_length: 15
clone_size: few
d_call: TRBD1

cdr3_nt: TGTGCCAGCAGTTATGGGACTAGCGGCTACAATGAGCAGTTCTTC
cdr3_aa: CASSYGTSGYNEQFF
v_call: TRBV6-5
j_call: TRBJ2-1
cdr3_length: 15
clone_size: NA
d_call: TRBD2

cdr3_nt: TGTGCCAGCAGCCCTAGCGGGCAGGCGGGAGAGCAGTACTTC
cdr3_aa: CASSPSGQAGEQYF
v_call: TRBV7-9
j_call: TRBJ2-5
cdr3_length: 14
clone_size: NA
d_call: TRBD2

cdr3_nt: TGTGCCAGCAGCATACACGGGGGGAGGGCCCGCTACAATGAGCAGTTCTTC
cdr3_aa: CASSIHGGRARYNEQFF
v_call: TRBV11-2
j_call: TRBJ2-1
cdr3_length: 17
clone_size: NA
d_call: TRBD2

cdr3_nt: TGTGCCAGCAGTTCGGGGGGATTGGCTGGGGCCAACGTCCTGACTTTC
cdr3_aa: CASSSGGLAGANVLTF
v_call: TRBV28
j_call: TRBJ2-6
cdr3_length: 16
clone_size: NA
d_call: TRBD2

cdr3_nt: TGTGCCAGCAGCTTAAGGGTAGGCCAAGAGACCCAGTACTTC
cdr3_aa: CASSLRVGQETQYF
v_call: TRBV5-6
j_call: TRBJ2-5
cdr3_length: 14
clone_size: many
d_call: NA

cdr3_nt: TGCAGTGCTATTTCAAGTAACTACGGCTACACCTTC
cdr3_aa: CSAISSNYGYTF
v_call: TRBV20-1
j_call: TRBJ1-2
cdr3_length: 12
clone_size: NA
d_call: NA

cdr3_nt: TGCAGTGCCACCTTACCGGGGCTAATGAACACTGAAGCTTTCTTT
cdr3_aa: CSATLPGLMNTEAFF
v_call: TRBV20-1
j_call: TRBJ1-1
cdr3_length: 15
clone_size: NA
d_call: NA

cdr3_nt: TGTGCCAGCAGCTTTCAACGGCAGGGCTCCGAGCAGTACTTC
cdr3_aa: CASSFQRQGSEQYF
v_call: TRBV11-1
j_call: TRBJ2-7
cdr3_length: 14
clone_size: NA
d_call: NA

cdr3_nt: TGCAGCGCCGGGCAGGGTTACGAGCAGTTCTTC
cdr3_aa: CSAGQGYEQFF
v_call: TRBV29-1
j_call: TRBJ2-1
cdr3_length: 11
clone_size: NA
d_call: NA

cdr3_nt: TGTGCCAGCAGTTTTGATTTAAGGACAGCCATGAAAGGCTACACCTTC
cdr3_aa: CASSFDLRTAMKGYTF
v_call: TRBV28
j_call: TRBJ1-2
cdr3_length: 16
clone_size: few
d_call: NA

cdr3_nt: TGTGTCAGCAGCTTAGACCCCGTCCTACTGCGCGGAAACACTGAAGCTTTCTTT
cdr3_aa: CVSSLDPVLLRGNTEAFF
v_call: TRBV7-9
j_call: TRBJ1-1
cdr3_length: 18
clone_size: NA
d_call: NA

cdr3_nt: TGTGCCAGCAGCTCCCGGGGGGGAAATCTTGGCTCTGGGGCCAACGTCCTGACTTTC
cdr3_aa: CASSSRGGNLGSGANVLTF
v_call: TRBV7-8
j_call: TRBJ2-6
cdr3_length: 19
clone_size: NA
d_call: TRBD2

cdr3_nt: TGCAGCGTGGTGGGACAGGGCCACGAGCAGTACTTC
cdr3_aa: CSVVGQGHEQYF
v_call: TRBV29-1
j_call: TRBJ2-7
cdr3_length: 12
clone_size: many
d_call: TRBD1

cdr3_nt: TGTGCCAGCAGCGTAGGGCAAACCAATCAGCCCCAGCATTTT
cdr3_aa: CASSVGQTNQPQHF
v_call: TRBV9
j_call: TRBJ1-5
cdr3_length: 14
clone_size: NA
d_call: NA

cdr3_nt: TGTGCCAGCACCTCTGGGGGTAGCACAGATACGCAGTATTTT
cdr3_aa: CASTSGGSTDTQYF
v_call: TRBV12-3/TRBV12-4
j_call: TRBJ2-3
cdr3_length: 14
clone_size: NA
d_call: NA

cdr3_nt: TGCAGTGCTAGAGCATTGGGTGAACTTAACACTGAAGCTTTCTTT
cdr3_aa: CSARALGELNTEAFF
v_call: TRBV20-1
j_call: TRBJ1-1
cdr3_length: 15
clone_size: NA
d_call: NA

cdr3_nt: TGTGCCAGCAGCTTAAACCCACCGGGGGTGGGGGACAATGAGCAGTTCTTC
cdr3_aa: CASSLNPPGVGDNEQFF
v_call: TRBV7-6
j_call: TRBJ2-1
cdr3_length: 17
clone_size: few
d_call: NA

cdr3_nt: TGTGCCAGCGGTTTAGGCGGGAGGCCCTTCAATGAGCAGTACTTC
cdr3_aa: CASGLGGRPFNEQYF
v_call: TRBV12-3/TRBV12-4
j_call: TRBJ2-7
cdr3_length: 15
clone_size: NA
d_call: TRBD2

cdr3_nt: TGTGCCAGCAGCTCGGTAGGGGTTACGTGGGAGAGGGAGCAGTACTTC
cdr3_aa: CASSSVGVTWEREQYF
v_call: TRBV6-5
j_call: TRBJ2-7
cdr3_length: 16
clone_size: few
d_call: NA

cdr3_nt: TGTGCCAGCAGTGAATCTGCGGCTGAAGCTTTCTTT
cdr3_aa: CASSESAAEAFF
v_call: TRBV2
j_call: TRBJ1-1
cdr3_length: 12
clone_size: few
d_call: NA

cdr3_nt: TGCAGTGCTAGGGATCCGGGACTAGCGGGAGGAGGAGATAGGAATGAGCAGTTCTTC
cdr3_aa: CSARDPGLAGGGDRNEQFF
v_call: TRBV20-1
j_call: TRBJ2-1
cdr3_length: 19
clone_size: NA
d_call: TRBD2

cdr3_nt: TGCAGCACCCGGGCAGCCTCCTACGAGCAGTACTTC
cdr3_aa: CSTRAASYEQYF
v_call: TRBV29-1
j_call: TRBJ2-7
cdr3_length: 12
clone_size: NA
d_call: NA

cdr3_nt: TGTGCCAGCAGTGGACTCCGACAGGGGTGGATGAAGGAGCAGTACTTC
cdr3_aa: CASSGLRQGWMKEQYF
v_call: TRBV28
j_call: TRBJ2-7
cdr3_length: 16
clone_size: NA
d_call: TRBD1

cdr3_nt: TGTGCCGGCAGCCAAGATCGGGCTAGCCGGGGGCAGTTCTTC
cdr3_aa: CAGSQDRASRGQFF
v_call: TRBV3-1
j_call: TRBJ2-1
cdr3_length: 14
clone_size: NA
d_call: NA

cdr3_nt: TGTGCCAGCGCCTTGTTAGGACAGGGCCTCTCTGGGGCCAACGTCCTGACTTTC
cdr3_aa: CASALLGQGLSGANVLTF
v_call: TRBV12-3/TRBV12-4
j_call: TRBJ2-6
cdr3_length: 18
clone_size: NA
d_call: TRBD1

cdr3_nt: TGTGCCAGCAGCCCGAACCGAGGGGACTACGAGCAGTACTTC
cdr3_aa: CASSPNRGDYEQYF
v_call: TRBV13
j_call: TRBJ2-7
cdr3_length: 14
clone_size: NA
d_call: NA

cdr3_nt: TGCGCCAGCAGCTTGGGTGGGGCCCCCGTGAACACTGAAACTTTCTTT
cdr3_aa: CASSLGGAPVNTETFF
v_call: TRBV5-1
j_call: TRBJ1-1
cdr3_length: 16
clone_size: NA
d_call: NA

cdr3_nt: TGTACCAGCGTAACAGAGGCAGGGGCCTACAATGAGCAGTTCTTC
cdr3_aa: CTSVTEAGAYNEQFF
v_call: TRBV5-5
j_call: TRBJ2-1
cdr3_length: 15
clone_size: once
d_call: NA

cdr3_nt: TGCGCCAGCAGCCACCTGGGACTAGCGGGAGAGACCCAGTACTTC
cdr3_aa: CASSHLGLAGETQYF
v_call: TRBV4-1
j_call: TRBJ2-5
cdr3_length: 15
clone_size: few
d_call: TRBD2

cdr3_nt: TGTGCCAGCAGCTTAGTAGGGGGTAATTCACCCCTCCACTTT
cdr3_aa: CASSLVGGNSPLHF
v_call: TRBV7-6
j_call: TRBJ1-6
cdr3_length: 14
clone_size: NA
d_call: NA

cdr3_nt: TGTGCCAGCAGCACCCCGGGACAGGGATTTTACGAGCAGTACTTC
cdr3_aa: CASSTPGQGFYEQYF
v_call: TRBV6-6
j_call: TRBJ2-7
cdr3_length: 15
clone_size: NA
d_call: TRBD1

cdr3_nt: TGTGCCATCAGTGACAGCGTCGGTGGCTACACCTTC
cdr3_aa: CAISDSVGGYTF
v_call: TRBV10-3
j_call: TRBJ1-2
cdr3_length: 12
clone_size: NA
d_call: NA

cdr3_nt: TGTGCCAGCAGCTTGGAAGAAGGGTTGGACACTGAAGCTTTCTTT
cdr3_aa: CASSLEEGLDTEAFF
v_call: TRBV5-5
j_call: TRBJ1-1
cdr3_length: 15
clone_size: NA
d_call: NA

cdr3_nt: TGCAGTGCTAGAGATGAAGCGGGAGGGACCTACGAGCAGTACTTC
cdr3_aa: CSARDEAGGTYEQYF
v_call: TRBV20-1
j_call: TRBJ2-7
cdr3_length: 15
clone_size: NA
d_call: TRBD2

cdr3_nt: TGTGCCAGCAGTACCCGGCGAGCCGGCGGCAATCAGCCCCAGCATTTT
cdr3_aa: CASSTRRAGGNQPQHF
v_call: TRBV6-5
j_call: TRBJ1-5
cdr3_length: 16
clone_size: many
d_call: NA

cdr3_nt: TGTGCCAGCAGCTTACAGCTAGCGGGGGGCTCCTACGAGCAGTACTTC
cdr3_aa: CASSLQLAGGSYEQYF
v_call: TRBV7-2
j_call: TRBJ2-7
cdr3_length: 16
clone_size: NA
d_call: TRBD2

cdr3_nt: TGCGCCAGCAGCCCTCAGACTAGCACAGATACGCAGTATTTT
cdr3_aa: CASSPQTSTDTQYF
v_call: TRBV4-3
j_call: TRBJ2-3
cdr3_length: 14
clone_size: NA
d_call: NA

cdr3_nt: TGCAGCGTTGTGGGGGAATGGGATGAGCAGTTCTTC
cdr3_aa: CSVVGEWDEQFF
v_call: TRBV29-1
j_call: TRBJ2-1
cdr3_length: 12
clone_size: NA
d_call: NA

cdr3_nt: TGCGCCAGCAGCTTCGGGGGCGGCTACGAGCAGTACTTC
cdr3_aa: CASSFGGGYEQYF
v_call: TRBV5-1
j_call: TRBJ2-7
cdr3_length: 13
clone_size: few
d_call: NA

cdr3_nt: TGTGCTAGCAGCTTAGACAGGAAAAGCACAGATACGCAGTATTTT
cdr3_aa: CASSLDRKSTDTQYF
v_call: TRBV7-7
j_call: TRBJ2-3
cdr3_length: 15
clone_size: NA
d_call: NA

cdr3_nt: TGCGCCAGCAGCCAATATTCTGCACGGGTGGAACGAGAGACCCAGTACTTC
cdr3_aa: CASSQYSARVERETQYF
v_call: TRBV4-3
j_call: TRBJ2-5
cdr3_length: 17
clone_size: few
d_call: NA

cdr3_nt: TGCAGCGTTGTCACCGGGGCGAGCGGTGACAATGAGCAGTTCTTC
cdr3_aa: CSVVTGASGDNEQFF
v_call: TRBV29-1
j_call: TRBJ2-1
cdr3_length: 15
clone_size: NA
d_call: NA